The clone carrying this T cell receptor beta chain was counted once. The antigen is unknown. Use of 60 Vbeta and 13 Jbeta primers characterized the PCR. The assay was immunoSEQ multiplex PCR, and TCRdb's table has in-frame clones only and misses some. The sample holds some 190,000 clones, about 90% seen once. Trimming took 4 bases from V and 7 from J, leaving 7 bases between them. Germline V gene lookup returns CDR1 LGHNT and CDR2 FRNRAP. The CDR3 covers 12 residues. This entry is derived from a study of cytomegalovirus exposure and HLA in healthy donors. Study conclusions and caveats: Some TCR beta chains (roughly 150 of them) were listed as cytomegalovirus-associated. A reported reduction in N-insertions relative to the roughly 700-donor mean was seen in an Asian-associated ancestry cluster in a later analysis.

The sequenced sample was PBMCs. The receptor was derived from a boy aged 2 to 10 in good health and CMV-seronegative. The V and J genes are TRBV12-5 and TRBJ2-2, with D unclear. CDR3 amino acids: CASGSLRGELFF. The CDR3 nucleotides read TGTGCTAGTGGTTCCCTTCGCGGGGAGCTGTTTTTT. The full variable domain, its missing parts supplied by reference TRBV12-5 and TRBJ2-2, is DARVTQTPRHKVTEMGQEVTMRCQPILGHNTVFWYRQTMMQGLELLAYFRNRAPLDDSGMPKDRFSAEMPDATLATLKIQPSEPRDSAVYFCASGSLRGELFFGEGSRLTVL.